Below are 31 T cell receptor beta chains sequenced from a single sample in a study of cytomegalovirus exposure and HLA in healthy donors. Primers included in the PCR were 60 Vbeta and 13 Jbeta primers. Sequencing was performed with immunoSEQ multiplex PCR; in TCRdb, only in-frame clones are kept and a portion is missing. The data contain under 200,000 clones, 65% to 85% of them singletons. Sequenced input: PBMCs. The source is a man aged 55 to 70 in good health and CMV-seronegative.

This rearrangement joins TRBV19 to TRBJ2-5; 10 nucleotides align to TRBD1. This CDR3 comprises 16 residues. Germline loops: CDR1 LNHDA, CDR2 SQIVND (reference sequence). V was clipped by 6 bases and J by 5 bases; unmatched bases: 12. The CDR3 is CASSTSGTGEEETQYF. The CDR3 DNA sequence: TGTGCCAGTAGCACTTCCGGGACAGGGGAAGAGGAGACCCAGTACTTC.

V and J are TRBV28 and TRBJ1-2, with TRBD1 as a possible D gene (6 bases). Germline-derived CDR1 and CDR2 are MDHEN and SYDVKM. V was clipped by 4 bases and J by 5 bases, with 14 bases between them. This CDR3 has 14 residues. The CDR3 DNA sequence: TGTGCCAGCAGTTCGCAGGGGTTAGGGTATGGCTACACCTTC. Its protein is CASSSQGLGYGYTF.

The chain is built from TRBV10-3 and TRBJ1-2, with D unresolved. V gave up 3 bases and J gave up 5 bases, with 10 bases separating them. Looked up from germline, CDR1 is ENHRY and CDR2 is SYGVKD. The CDR3 loop spans 13 amino acids. This CDR3 is CAISDSDKYGYTF. CDR3 DNA sequence: TGTGCCATCAGTGACTCCGACAAGTATGGCTACACCTTC.

The genes are TRBV5-1 and TRBJ1-2, with 7 bases matching TRBD1. Trimming cost V 3 bases and J 7 bases; bases outside gene matches: 9. CDR3 length: 14 residues. From germline, CDR1 is SGHRS and CDR2 YFSETQ. CDR3 amino acids: CASSWDSSSGGYTF. As DNA, the CDR3 is TGCGCCAGCAGCTGGGACAGTTCGAGCGGTGGCTACACCTTC.

In this sample, this clone turned up a few times. V is TRBV5-1 and J is TRBJ2-3; TRBD1 matches at 7 bases. Trimming removed 5 bases from V and 3 bases from J; junction bases left unmatched: 6. The CDR3 totals 14 residues. Germline V gene sequence: CDR1 SGHRS, CDR2 YFSETQ. The CDR3 spells CASSRRQGTDTQYF. The CDR3 nucleotides are TGCGCCAGCAGTCGGAGACAGGGAACAGATACGCAGTATTTT. The whole variable domain, remainder taken from reference TRBV5-1 and TRBJ2-3, is KAGVTQTPRYLIKTRGQQVTLSCSPISGHRSVSWYQQTPGQGLQFLFEYFSETQRNKGNFPGRFSGRQFSNSRSEMNVSTLELGDSALYLCASSRRQGTDTQYFGPGTRLTVL.

This clone was seen a single time. This sequence joins TRBV20-1 and TRBJ1-5, with a tentative D call TRBD1 (6 bases). The germline V and J ends were trimmed by 5 bases and 5 bases, with 7 bases remaining between them. CDR3 length: 11 residues. The germline V gene has CDR1 DFQATT and CDR2 SNEGSKA (reference sequence). CDR3 coding DNA: TGCAGTGCTGGGGGCGATCAGCCCCAGCATTTT. Translation gives CSAGGDQPQHF.

This chain links TRBV6-1 with TRBJ1-1; no clear D gene. Trimming shortened V by 7 bases and J by 1 base, and 13 bases separated the two germline ends. CDR1 MNHNS and CDR2 SASEGT come from the germline V gene. This CDR3 has 14 residues. The CDR3 nucleotides read TGTGCCAGCACCGACGGGTTGGGGAACACTGAAGCTTTCTTT. Protein: CASTDGLGNTEAFF.

This clone came up once. This chain links TRBV5-4 with TRBJ2-7; 7 bases are a match to TRBD1. Germline values: CDR1 SGHNT, CDR2 YYREEE (reference sequence). Losses at the gene ends were 2 bases for V and 3 bases for J; bases not matched to a gene: 2. The CDR3 loop spans 13 amino acids. The CDR3 nucleotides read TGTGCCAGCAGCTTAGGGACAGTCTACGAGCAGTACTTC. This translates into CASSLGTVYEQYF. Filled out from reference TRBV5-4 and TRBJ2-7, the complete variable domain reads ETGVTQSPTHLIKTRGQQVTLRCSSQSGHNTVSWYQQALGQGPQFIFQYYREEENGRGNFPPRFSGLQFPNYSSELNVNALELDDSALYLCASSLGTVYEQYFGPGTRLTVT.

The CDR3 spells CASSELGNTIYF. In DNA, the CDR3 is TGTGCCAGCAGTGAATTAGGAAACACCATATATTTT. This chain joins TRBV6-1 and TRBJ1-3, with no clear D. The CDR3 is made up of 12 amino acids. Trimming took 2 bases from V and 4 from J, leaving 3 bases between them. CDR1 and CDR2 (germline): MNHNS, SASEGT.

The chain is built from TRBV2 and TRBJ2-7; 14 bases agree with TRBD2. Trimming removed 5 bases from V and 13 bases from J; junction bases left unmatched: 13. CDR1 and CDR2 (germline): SNHLY, FYNNEI. The CDR3 is made up of 15 amino acids. The CDR3 DNA reads as TGTGCCAGCAGTTACCTCGGACTAGCGGGAGGACCACCTTACTTC. It translates to CASSYLGLAGGPPYF.

V gene TRBV19 combines with J gene TRBJ1-2; D might be TRBD1 (6 bases). CDR3 length equals 15 residues. Germline CDR1 reads LNHDA; CDR2 reads SQIVND (reference sequence). Deletions cut 1 base from V and 4 bases from J, with 13 bases between. The CDR3 DNA is TGTGCCAGTAGTATAGGGAGGACAGCCCTCTATGGCTACACCTTC. Translating gives CASSIGRTALYGYTF. Based on the CDR3 plus reference TRBV19 and TRBJ1-2, the full variable domain is DGGITQSPKYLFRKEGQNVTLSCEQNLNHDAMYWYRQDPGQGLRLIYYSQIVNDFQKGDIAEGYSVSREKKESFPLTVTSAQKNPTAFYLCASSIGRTALYGYTFGSGTRLTVV.

The rearrangement uses TRBV6-9 and TRBJ2-3; possible D gene TRBD2, 6 bases. V was pared by 7 bases and J by 0 bases, with 20 bases between. Germline CDR1 is MNHGY and CDR2 is SVAAGI. The length of the CDR3 is 17 residues. For the CDR3, the DNA is TGTGCCAGCAAATTTAGAGTCGCCGGACTAAGCACAGATACGCAGTATTTT. Its protein is CASKFRVAGLSTDTQYF.

The chain recombines TRBV9 with TRBJ1-5; possible D gene TRBD1, 6 bases. The germline V and J ends were trimmed by 0 bases and 7 bases, with 14 bases remaining between them. Germline CDR1 SGDLS, CDR2 YYNGEE. The CDR3 covers 15 residues. For the CDR3, the DNA is TGTGCCAGCAGCGTAGATACAGGGCAGATGCAGCCCCAGCATTTT. Translation: CASSVDTGQMQPQHF.

This clone occurred a few times. V and J are TRBV29-1 and TRBJ1-1; 10 nucleotides match TRBD1. V lost 5 bases and J lost 7; bases outside the gene matches: 4. CDR3 length: 12 residues. Germline V lookup: CDR1 SQVTM, CDR2 ANQGSEA. CDR3 coding DNA: TGCAGCGTTTCCGGACAGGGGGTTGAAGCTTTCTTT. It encodes CSVSGQGVEAFF.

The CDR3 is CASSPQRGLETQYF. The CDR3 nucleotides are TGTGCCAGCAGCCCCCAAAGGGGCTTAGAGACCCAGTACTTC. The rearrangement links TRBV14 to TRBJ2-5; D perhaps matches TRBD1 (5 bases). This CDR3 spans 14 amino acids. CDR1 SGHDN and CDR2 FVKESK come from the germline V gene. Trimming pared 4 bases from V and 4 bases from J, leaving 13 bases between.

The table lists this clone with a few counts. The same CDR3 also results from other DNA sequences found in this sample. This chain joins TRBV28 and TRBJ1-2; D unresolved. Trimming removed 4 bases from V and 4 bases from J, with 7 bases in between. CDR1 MDHEN and CDR2 SYDVKM come from the germline V gene. The CDR3 is 12 amino acids. In nucleotides, the CDR3 is TGTGCCAGCAGTTCCTCGGGCTATGGCTACACCTTC. Its translation is CASSSSGYGYTF.

The chain combines TRBV2 with TRBJ2-1; D is perhaps TRBD1 (5 bases). CDR1 is SNHLY, CDR2 FYNNEI, per germline. With 4 bases removed from V and 3 bases from J, the gap between germline ends came to 13 bases. This CDR3 has 15 residues. Here the CDR3 reads CASSGMTANYNEQFF. The DNA of the CDR3 is TGTGCCAGCAGTGGTATGACAGCAAACTACAATGAGCAGTTCTTC.

The chain employs TRBV6-1 and TRBJ1-5, with D hard to call. With 0 bases removed from V and 5 bases from J, the gap between germline ends came to 11 bases. This CDR3 has 15 amino acids. CDR1 MNHNS and CDR2 SASEGT come from the germline V gene. The CDR3 loop reads CASSEAFFIYQPQHF. The DNA for the CDR3 is TGTGCCAGCAGTGAAGCGTTCTTTATTTATCAGCCCCAGCATTTT.

The chain joins TRBV5-6 to TRBJ1-1; D may be TRBD1 (5 bases). The CDR3 length is 13 residues. Trimming took 0 bases from V and 11 from J, leaving 14 bases between them. Germline loops: CDR1 SGHDT, CDR2 YYEEEE. Here the CDR3 DNA reads TGTGCCAGCAGCTTGGGGGGGGAGGGGAGGGCTTTCTTT. As protein: CASSLGGEGRAFF.

This chain links TRBV6-1 with TRBJ1-5; 10 bases agree with TRBD1. Trimming cost V 3 bases and J 1 base; bases outside gene matches: 3. The CDR3 sequence is 16 residues long. Germline V gene sequence: CDR1 MNHNS, CDR2 SASEGT. As DNA, the CDR3 is TGTGCCAGCAGTGATCGGGACAGGGGAAGCAATCAGCCCCAGCATTTT. Translation: CASSDRDRGSNQPQHF.

The rearrangement links TRBV7-9 to TRBJ1-4; 7 bases are a match to TRBD1. V trimming: 0 bases; J trimming: 5 bases; junction bases outside the gene matches: 9. Germline CDR1 SEHNR, CDR2 FQNEAQ (reference sequence). The CDR3 loop spans 17 amino acids. CDR3 DNA: TGTGCCAGCAGCTTAGCAGCAGGGGGAAGGGGCAATGAAAAACTGTTTTTT. Its translation: CASSLAAGGRGNEKLFF.

This clone showed up just a few times. V is TRBV28 and J is TRBJ1-5, with a tentative D call TRBD1 (5 bases). Germline assignment: CDR1 MDHEN and CDR2 SYDVKM. Trimming left V 6 bases short and J 0 bases short, with 9 bases between. The CDR3 is made up of 14 amino acids. CDR3 loop: CASRQGYSNQPQHF. The CDR3 nucleotides read TGTGCCAGCAGGCAGGGTTATAGCAATCAGCCCCAGCATTTT.

The gene calls are TRBV11-2 and TRBJ2-7; D perhaps matches TRBD1 (5 bases). The CDR3 has 14 amino acids. V dropped 6 bases and J dropped 1 base, with 13 bases sitting between them. Germline V gene sequence: CDR1 SGHAT, CDR2 FQNNGV. CDR3 DNA: TGTGCCAGCAGTTGGCCAGACAGATCCTACGAGCAGTACTTC. Amino acids: CASSWPDRSYEQYF. Full variable domain (missing parts from reference TRBV11-2 and TRBJ2-7): EAGVAQSPRYKIIEKRQSVAFWCNPISGHATLYWYQQILGQGPKLLIQFQNNGVVDDSQLPKDRFSAERLKGVDSTLKIQPAKLEDSAVYLCASSWPDRSYEQYFGPGTRLTVT.

This chain links TRBV2 with TRBJ1-1, with 7 bases lining up with TRBD1. The germline V gene has CDR1 SNHLY and CDR2 FYNNEI. V gave up 2 bases and J gave up 2 bases; unmatched junction bases: 5. There are 15 residues in the CDR3. CDR3 nucleotides: TGTGCCAGCAGTGAACTAACAGGGGAAAACACTGAAGCTTTCTTT. This gives the protein CASSELTGENTEAFF. The full variable domain, with the rest looked up from reference TRBV2 and TRBJ1-1, is EPEVTQTPSHQVTQMGQEVILRCVPISNHLYFYWYRQILGQKVEFLVSFYNNEISEKSEIFDDQFSVERPDGSNFTLKIRSTKLEDSAMYFCASSELTGENTEAFFGQGTRLTVV.

V is TRBV27 and J is TRBJ2-7; D gene unclear. Germline CDR1 is MNHEY and CDR2 is SMNVEV (reference sequence). With 4 bases removed from V and 6 bases from J, the gap between germline ends came to 19 bases. This CDR3 has 15 residues. The chain's CDR3 is CASSSLDMAQCEQYF. The DNA of the CDR3 is TGTGCCAGCAGTTCACTCGACATGGCCCAGTGCGAGCAGTACTTC.

J is TRBJ1-5 and V is TRBV19; D is possibly TRBD1 (5 bases). CDR1 is LNHDA and CDR2 is SQIVND in the germline V gene (reference sequence). The CDR3 extends over 13 amino acids. V lost 7 bases, J lost 4 bases, and 11 bases lay in between. Here the CDR3 reads CASMPGQNQPQHF. The CDR3 DNA sequence: TGTGCCAGTATGCCAGGGCAAAATCAGCCCCAGCATTTT.

Written as DNA, the CDR3 is TGTGCCAGCAGCAAACTGACATCCGCCTTCGAGCAGCCCCAGCATTTT. Its protein is CASSKLTSAFEQPQHF. The chain combines TRBV21-1 with TRBJ1-5; TRBD1 reflects the table's D call only, with no check against the DNA. TRBV21-1 is deemed a pseudogene. CDR3 length: 16 residues.

The J gene is TRBJ2-2, the V gene TRBV27; D may be TRBD1 (6 bases). V was pared by 7 bases and J by 6 bases, with 21 bases between. The CDR3 extends over 16 amino acids. Germline-derived CDR1 and CDR2 are MNHEY and SMNVEV (reference sequence). The CDR3 reads CASKSWGTITAGELFF. The CDR3 DNA is TGTGCCAGCAAGAGCTGGGGGACAATCACTGCCGGGGAGCTGTTTTTT.

Only a few counts were recorded for this clone. J is TRBJ1-2 and V is TRBV5-7, with 8 positions matching TRBD1. TRBV5-7 is designated an ORF whose function remains uncertain. The CDR3 loop spans 14 amino acids. Trimming cost V 0 bases and J 10 bases; bases outside gene matches: 8. As DNA, the CDR3 is TGTGCCAGCAGCTTGGGCCGGACAGGGTCTGTCTACACCTTC. Protein product: CASSLGRTGSVYTF.

V is TRBV28 and J is TRBJ1-5, with a possible D match to TRBD1 (5 bases). Germline lookup yields CDR1 MDHEN and CDR2 SYDVKM. The CDR3 has 14 amino acids. The V gene lost 7 bases and the J gene lost 6 bases, with 16 bases spanning the gap. The DNA for the CDR3 is TGTGCCAGCAAACCCCCCAGACAGACTCAGCCCCAGCATTTT. The encoded protein is CASKPPRQTQPQHF.

Points on this clone: The sample has other DNA sequences that encode this CDR3 too. The rearrangement joins TRBV30 to TRBJ2-1; D possibly corresponds to TRBD1 (7 bases). V shed 3 bases and J shed 1 base, with 10 bases lying between them. CDR1 and CDR2 from the germline V gene are GTSNPN and SVGIG (reference sequence). CDR3 length: 14 amino acids. In DNA, the CDR3 is TGTGCCTGGAGACCAGGGGGGTCCTACAATGAGCAGTTCTTC. It translates to CAWRPGGSYNEQFF.